This paragraph covers one TCR beta chain sequence. V was clipped by 5 bases and J by 1 base, with 11 bases between them. There are 14 residues in the CDR3. Germline V gene sequence: CDR1 SGHAT, CDR2 FQNNGV. These data belong to a study of control samples from healthy donors and cancer patients. Produced via immunoSEQ multiplex PCR; TCRdb's table is partial and in-frame only. The sample carries about 65,000 clones, approximately 90% recorded once. The sequencing sample was made of PBMCs. The TCR originated in a woman aged 45-65 years with colorectal cancer. The chain uses TRBV11-2 and TRBJ1-1; no reliable D call. The CDR3 coding sequence is TGTGCCAGCAGCCCCCACGGTCGGAACACTGAAGCTTTCTTT. This gives the protein CASSPHGRNTEAFF.